These 4 T cell receptor beta chains were sequenced from one sample in a study of cytomegalovirus exposure and HLA in healthy donors. Use of 60 Vbeta and 13 Jbeta primers characterized the PCR. This table comes from immunoSEQ multiplex PCR, and its TCRdb copy is limited to in-frame clones, with some not included. This table has around 140,000 clones, around 9.7% appearing once. The sequencing sample was made of PBMCs. These receptors all stem from a man in his fifties or sixties in good health and CMV-seronegative.

V is TRBV5-1 and J is TRBJ2-3; weak D call: TRBD2 (7 bases). The germline V gene encodes CDR1 SGHRS and CDR2 YFSETQ. This CDR3 has 16 residues. The V end lost 0 bases, the J end lost 4 bases, and 15 bases lay between the germline ends. The CDR3 DNA reads TGCGCCAGCAGCTTGGTGGCAGGAGGGGGGGCAGATACGCAGTATTTT. Its translation: CASSLVAGGGADTQYF. The full variable domain, in which reference TRBV5-1 and TRBJ2-3 provide the parts outside the CDR3, is KAGVTQTPRYLIKTRGQQVTLSCSPISGHRSVSWYQQTPGQGLQFLFEYFSETQRNKGNFPGRFSGRQFSNSRSEMNVSTLELGDSALYLCASSLVAGGGADTQYFGPGTRLTVL.

V gene TRBV29-1 combines with J gene TRBJ2-5; 11 bases are a match to TRBD2. The CDR3 runs 15 residues. Germline values: CDR1 SQVTM, CDR2 ANQGSEA. Losses at the gene ends were 4 bases for V and 2 bases for J; bases not matched to a gene: 6. The CDR3 protein is CSVVTSGGQQETQYF. CDR3 nucleotides: TGCAGCGTTGTAACTAGCGGGGGACAACAAGAGACCCAGTACTTC. Supplemented by reference TRBV29-1 and TRBJ2-5, the full variable domain reads SAVISQKPSRDICQRGTSLTIQCQVDSQVTMMFWYRQQPGQSLTLIATANQGSEATYESGFVIDKFPISRPNLTFSTLTVSNMSPEDSSIYLCSVVTSGGQQETQYFGPGTRLLVL.

This clone was observed a few times. J is TRBJ2-7 and V is TRBV5-8; 8 bases are a match to TRBD1. The V segment lost 4 bases and the J segment 6 bases; nucleotides outside the gene matches: 6. CDR3 length equals 13 residues. Germline V gene data show CDR1 as SGHTS and CDR2 as YDEGEE. CDR3 sequence reads: CASSQARGLEQYF. Here the CDR3 DNA reads TGTGCCAGCAGCCAGGCCAGGGGGCTCGAGCAGTACTTC.

The table lists this clone with a few counts. This chain uses TRBV19 with TRBJ1-2; D not certain. The CDR3 consists of 15 residues. Trimming shortened V by 2 bases and J by 4 bases, and 14 bases separated the two germline ends. Per the germline V gene, CDR1 is LNHDA and CDR2 is SQIVND (reference sequence). The CDR3 DNA sequence: TGTGCCAGTAGTATAACCGGCAGGCGGGGCTATGGCTACACCTTC. Its protein is CASSITGRRGYGYTF. Looking up the rest from reference TRBV19 and TRBJ1-2 gives the full variable domain: DGGITQSPKYLFRKEGQNVTLSCEQNLNHDAMYWYRQDPGQGLRLIYYSQIVNDFQKGDIAEGYSVSREKKESFPLTVTSAQKNPTAFYLCASSITGRRGYGYTFGSGTRLTVV.